These 23 T cell receptor beta chains share one sample of origin, sequenced in a study of cytomegalovirus exposure and HLA in healthy donors. Amplification used 60 Vbeta primers and 13 Jbeta primers. Profiled with immunoSEQ multiplex PCR; TCRdb holds only in-frame clones, not every one. The profile covers around 210,000 clones, with about 81% appearing a single time and about 2.5% taken by the ten largest. Input material: PBMCs. All receptors derive from a woman in her 40s in good health and CMV-seronegative.

This chain connects TRBV19 to TRBJ1-2, with 9 bases aligning to TRBD1. The CDR3 is made up of 17 amino acids. Unmatched junction bases numbered 10, after V lost 4 bases and J lost 1 base. Germline CDR1 is LNHDA and CDR2 is SQIVND (reference sequence). CDR3 coding DNA: TGTGCCAGTAGTACCACGACAGGGGGAATCGTTAACTATGGCTACACCTTC. Its protein product is CASSTTTGGIVNYGYTF.

The CDR3 loop is CASSQLGGPYNEQFF. The CDR3, as DNA: TGTGCCAGCAGTCAACTAGGCGGGCCCTACAATGAGCAGTTCTTC. This chain connects TRBV7-3 to TRBJ2-1; maybe TRBD2 (5 bases). CDR3 length: 15 residues. Germline CDR1 and CDR2: SGHTA and FQGTGA. V shed 6 bases and J shed 2 bases, with 14 bases lying between them.

This clone occurred once. This chain connects TRBV4-1 to TRBJ2-7; 7 positions match TRBD2. The CDR3 consists of 15 residues. CDR1 MGHRA and CDR2 YSYEKL come from the germline V gene. V dropped 1 base and J dropped 4; count of bases not matched to a gene: 7. In DNA form, the CDR3 reads TGCGCCAGCAGCCAAGGCGCGGGAGTGGTATACGAGCAGTACTTC. Translated, it gives CASSQGAGVVYEQYF.

The chain carries TRBV6-5 and TRBJ1-1, with D perhaps TRBD1 (6 bases). V lost 6 bases and J lost 5, with 16 bases in between. Per the germline V gene, CDR1 is MNHEY and CDR2 is SVGAGI. The CDR3 consists of 14 residues. CDR3 protein: CASSYREGGTEAFF. DNA of the CDR3: TGTGCCAGCAGCTACAGGGAGGGGGGAACTGAAGCTTTCTTT.

V and J are TRBV6-5 and TRBJ2-1; 14 positions match TRBD2. J lost 9 bases, V lost 10 bases, and 11 bases had no gene match. Per the germline V gene, CDR1 is MNHEY and CDR2 is SVGAGI. The CDR3 is 15 residues long. The CDR3 DNA reads as TGTGCCACCAAGACCGGACTAGCGGGAGGCTTTGAGCAGTTCTTC. This gives the protein CATKTGLAGGFEQFF.

This clone showed up just a few times. V usage is TRBV7-9 and J usage is TRBJ1-6; 7 bases map to TRBD1. Germline-derived CDR1 and CDR2 are SEHNR and FQNEAQ (reference sequence). The CDR3 is 16 amino acids. The V gene end was trimmed by 5 bases and the J gene end by 7 bases; junction bases not matched to a gene: 11. CDR3 in amino acids: CASSLRQGRRNSPLHF. CDR3 in DNA: TGTGCCAGCAGCCTGCGACAGGGTAGAAGGAATTCACCCCTCCACTTT.

This clone occurred a few times. V usage is TRBV2 and J usage is TRBJ1-1, with D possibly matching TRBD1 (5 bases). This CDR3 region has 14 residues. Trimming removed 7 bases at V and 0 bases at J, with 12 bases between. CDR1 and CDR2 from the germline V gene are SNHLY and FYNNEI. The CDR3 region has the DNA TGTGCCAGCACGAAAGACAGAGTGAACACTGAAGCTTTCTTT. It specifies CASTKDRVNTEAFF.

The rearrangement uses TRBV5-1 and TRBJ1-2; tentative D call: TRBD1 (5 bases). The CDR3 is 14 amino acids. V dropped 4 bases and J dropped 3 bases, with 13 bases sitting between them. The germline CDR1 and CDR2 sequences are SGHRS and YFSETQ. The chain's CDR3 is CASSRETAYYGYTF. Written as DNA, the CDR3 is TGCGCCAGCAGCCGGGAGACAGCTTACTATGGCTACACCTTC.

The rearrangement uses TRBV11-2 and TRBJ1-2; 7 bases align to TRBD1. This CDR3 is built from 13 residues. The trim removed 3 bases at V and 6 bases at J, leaving 4 bases unmatched. In germline, CDR1 is SGHAT, CDR2 FQNNGV. The CDR3 DNA reads as TGTGCCAGCAGCTTTAAACAGGGGAATGGCTACACCTTC. This sequence encodes CASSFKQGNGYTF.

The chain has TRBV27 and TRBJ2-6; perhaps TRBD2 as D (5 bases). There are 15 residues in the CDR3. V lost 2 bases, J lost 4 bases, and 9 bases lay in between. CDR1 is MNHEY, CDR2 SMNVEV, per germline (reference sequence). The CDR3 region has the DNA TGTGCCAGCAGTTTAATAAGGGAGGGGGCCAACGTCCTGACTTTC. Amino acid sequence: CASSLIREGANVLTF.

This chain links TRBV27 with TRBJ1-2; 9 bases map to TRBD1. CDR3 length equals 14 residues. J gave up 7 bases and V 5 bases, and 8 bases lay outside the gene matches. Per the germline V gene, CDR1 is MNHEY and CDR2 is SMNVEV (reference sequence). CDR3 DNA sequence: TGTGCCAGCAGTAAACAGGGGGCGCTAGGTGGCTACACCTTC. Its protein is CASSKQGALGGYTF.

The gene calls are TRBV7-3 and TRBJ1-3; no clear D. The CDR3 is 13 residues long. V was cut by 5 bases and J by 4 bases, with 9 bases left in between. The germline gives CDR1 SGHTA, CDR2 FQGTGA. As DNA, the CDR3 is TGTGCCAGCAGCATCTCGTTCGGAAACACCATATATTTT. It is translated as CASSISFGNTIYF. The complete variable domain, with remaining parts taken from reference TRBV7-3 and TRBJ1-3, reads GAGVSQTPSNKVTEKGKYVELRCDPISGHTALYWYRQSLGQGPEFLIYFQGTGAADDSGLPNDRFFAVRPEGSVSTLKIQRTERGDSAVYLCASSISFGNTIYFGEGSWLTVV.

The gene calls are TRBV7-9 and TRBJ1-2; 7 bases agree with TRBD1. The CDR3 runs 14 residues. Trimming took 0 bases from V and 6 from J; bases not matched to a gene: 4. Looked up from germline, CDR1 is SEHNR and CDR2 is FQNEAQ (reference sequence). CDR3 amino acids: CASSLATGSHGYTF. The CDR3 coding sequence is TGTGCCAGCAGCTTAGCGACAGGGAGCCATGGCTACACCTTC.

The sample holds a few counts of this clone. This chain uses TRBV29-1 with TRBJ2-1; TRBD2 agrees at 9 bases. The CDR3 is 13 residues long. With V trimmed by 7 bases and J by 9 bases, 10 bases remained unmatched. Germline V gene sequence: CDR1 SQVTM, CDR2 ANQGSEA. This CDR3 is CSAGTSSVTEQFF. The CDR3, as DNA: TGCAGCGCTGGGACTAGCAGCGTTACTGAGCAGTTCTTC.

The table lists this clone with a few counts. The chain carries TRBV13 and TRBJ2-2; no definite D call. CDR3 length: 16 residues. Germline V gene lookup returns CDR1 PRHDT and CDR2 FYEKMQ (reference sequence). The V end was cut by 2 bases, the J end by 7 bases, with 17 bases between. This CDR3 reads CASSLSLGFADGELFF. CDR3 sequence (DNA): TGTGCCAGCAGCTTATCTTTGGGCTTTGCAGACGGGGAGCTGTTTTTT.

V is TRBV5-1 and J is TRBJ2-1; 9 bases match TRBD2. The germline V gene encodes CDR1 SGHRS and CDR2 YFSETQ. V was pared by 6 bases and J by 6 bases, with 10 bases of the junction left unmatched. The CDR3 runs 15 residues. CDR3 loop: CASKKSGRPSNEQFF. The CDR3 nucleotides read TGCGCCAGCAAGAAGAGCGGGAGGCCCTCCAATGAGCAGTTCTTC.

The genes are TRBV5-1 and TRBJ2-7; D might be TRBD2 (6 bases). This CDR3 spans 14 amino acids. Germline V gene sequence: CDR1 SGHRS, CDR2 YFSETQ. The V end lost 3 bases, the J end lost 1 base, and 11 bases lay between the germline ends. The CDR3 nucleotides are TGCGCCAGCAGCTCCGGGGGAGTGTCCTACGAGCAGTACTTC. Translating it yields CASSSGGVSYEQYF.

The chain uses TRBV27 and TRBJ2-7, with a weak D call TRBD1 (5 bases). With 4 bases removed from V and 4 bases from J, the gap between germline ends came to 14 bases. From germline, CDR1 is MNHEY and CDR2 SMNVEV (reference sequence). This CDR3 spans 14 amino acids. CDR3: CASSSSTEPYEQYF. The CDR3 DNA reads as TGTGCCAGCAGTTCATCGACAGAACCTTACGAGCAGTACTTC.

The chain is built from TRBV19 and TRBJ1-5; the match to TRBD1 covers 9 bases. The germline gives CDR1 LNHDA, CDR2 SQIVND (reference sequence). The CDR3 is 13 residues long. The DNA of the CDR3 is TGTGCTACCGGGACAGGGATGCGTCAGCCCCAGCATTTT. Translation: CATGTGMRQPQHF.

The chain has TRBV2 and TRBJ2-7; D not certain. Per germline, CDR1 SNHLY and CDR2 FYNNEI. V was pared by 6 bases and J by 3 bases, with 6 bases between. CDR3 size: 11 residues. CDR3 region: CASRQHYEQYF. The CDR3 region has the DNA TGTGCCAGCAGACAGCACTACGAGCAGTACTTC.

The J gene is TRBJ1-6, the V gene TRBV11-2, with a tentative D call TRBD1 (6 bases). Looked up from germline, CDR1 is SGHAT and CDR2 is FQNNGV. Trimming stripped 5 bases from V and 7 bases from J, with 15 bases between. The CDR3 length is 15 residues. CDR3 region: CASSPRGGINSPLHF. CDR3 sequence (DNA): TGTGCCAGCAGCCCGAGGGGGGGCATCAATTCACCCCTCCACTTT. Full variable domain (outside the CDR3, taken from reference TRBV11-2 and TRBJ1-6): EAGVAQSPRYKIIEKRQSVAFWCNPISGHATLYWYQQILGQGPKLLIQFQNNGVVDDSQLPKDRFSAERLKGVDSTLKIQPAKLEDSAVYLCASSPRGGINSPLHFGNGTRLTVT.

This clone occurred once. The CDR3 DNA reads TGTGCCAGTAGTAAAAAACAGGGGGCGGGAGATACGCAGTATTTT. This sequence encodes CASSKKQGAGDTQYF. The V gene is TRBV19, the J gene TRBJ2-3; 9 bases align to TRBD1. Germline V gene data show CDR1 as LNHDA and CDR2 as SQIVND (reference sequence). The CDR3 extends over 15 amino acids. V dropped 4 bases and J dropped 5; count of bases not matched to a gene: 7.

This chain connects TRBV27 to TRBJ2-7; 8 nucleotides line up with TRBD2. The CDR3 contains 12 residues. Unmatched junction bases numbered 5, after V lost 8 bases and J lost 5 bases. From germline, CDR1 is MNHEY and CDR2 SMNVEV (reference sequence). The chain's CDR3 is CASRGLGNEQYF. In DNA form, the CDR3 reads TGTGCCAGCCGGGGACTAGGGAACGAGCAGTACTTC.